This T cell receptor (beta chain) was found in a study of shared T cell receptors in the human thymus. Data came from immunoSEQ multiplex PCR; TCRdb stores just in-frame clones and leaves some out. The table has 700,000 or so clones, around 85% seen once. Unmatched junction bases numbered 14, after V lost 4 bases and J lost 0 bases. Germline CDR1 LNHDA, CDR2 SQIVND (reference sequence). This CDR3 comprises 20 residues. Separately, the same data were catalogued under a study of human thymus T cells. That work states: Thymus was obtained from resections taken during corrective heart surgery. In thymic and blood repertoires alike, V and J usage looked biased.

Sequenced material: thymocytes. The clonotype comes from a girl under three years old with a congenital heart defect. The gene calls are TRBV19 and TRBJ1-5; 11 bases align to TRBD1. The CDR3 spells CASSRVPRDRGGYSNQPQHF. The CDR3 DNA reads TGTGCCAGTAGTAGGGTGCCCCGGGACAGGGGGGGTTATAGCAATCAGCCCCAGCATTTT. Complete variable domain (other parts from reference TRBV19 and TRBJ1-5): DGGITQSPKYLFRKEGQNVTLSCEQNLNHDAMYWYRQDPGQGLRLIYYSQIVNDFQKGDIAEGYSVSREKKESFPLTVTSAQKNPTAFYLCASSRVPRDRGGYSNQPQHFGDGTRLSIL.